This T cell receptor (beta chain) came from a study of blood T cell repertoires in COVID-19. Study details: Specimens from acute and convalescent COVID-19 originated in the United States, Italy and Spain.

Germline V gene data show CDR1 as MDHEN and CDR2 as SYDVKM. This CDR3 spans 18 amino acids. V lost 5 bases, J lost 1 base, and 9 bases stayed unmatched. Under the authors' procedure: Estimation of nucleated cell counts relied on the amplification of reference gene primers. The repertoire was sequenced with immunoSEQ multiplex PCR; TCRdb's copy has only in-frame clones and lacks some. V and J calls and clone size are as listed in that table; D and trimming were resolved from the DNA. Among around 170,000 clones, about four fifths were seen once, and the ten largest hold approximately 15%. The chain employs TRBV28 and TRBJ2-4, with 12 bases aligning to TRBD2. Sequenced sample: peripheral blood. This TCR was recovered from a woman aged 80 or over with acute or convalescent COVID-19. As DNA, the CDR3 is TGTGCCAGCAGTCCTCGGACTAGCGGGGCGGGGGCCAAAAACATTCAGTACTTC. It encodes CASSPRTSGAGAKNIQYF.